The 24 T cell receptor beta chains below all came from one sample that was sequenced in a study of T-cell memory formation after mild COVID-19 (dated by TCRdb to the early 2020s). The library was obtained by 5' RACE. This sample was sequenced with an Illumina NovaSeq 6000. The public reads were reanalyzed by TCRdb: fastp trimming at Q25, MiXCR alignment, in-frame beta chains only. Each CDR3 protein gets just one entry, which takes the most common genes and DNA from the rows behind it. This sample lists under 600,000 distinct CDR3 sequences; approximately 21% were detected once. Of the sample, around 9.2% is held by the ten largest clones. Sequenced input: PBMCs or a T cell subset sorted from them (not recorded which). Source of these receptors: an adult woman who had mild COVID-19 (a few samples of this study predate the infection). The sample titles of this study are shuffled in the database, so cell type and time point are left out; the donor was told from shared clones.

This CDR3 is CASSALQGRNQPQHF. CDR3 in DNA: TGTGCCAGCAGTGCCCTACAGGGGCGGAATCAGCCCCAGCATTTT. The genes are TRBV12-3 or TRBV12-4 and TRBJ1-5, with 7 bases fitting TRBD1. The CDR3 is 15 residues long. V lost 5 bases and J lost 4; bases outside the gene matches: 8.

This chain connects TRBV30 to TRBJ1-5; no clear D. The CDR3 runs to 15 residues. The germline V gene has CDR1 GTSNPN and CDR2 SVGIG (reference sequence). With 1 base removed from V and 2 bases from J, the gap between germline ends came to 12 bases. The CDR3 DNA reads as TGTGCCTGGAGTGACCGGGTTCGGGGCAATCAGCCCCAGCATTTT. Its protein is CAWSDRVRGNQPQHF. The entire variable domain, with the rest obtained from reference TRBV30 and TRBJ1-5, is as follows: SQTIHQWPATLVQPVGSPLSLECTVEGTSNPNLYWYRQAAGRGLQLLFYSVGIGQISSEVPQNLSASRPQDRQFILSSKKLLLSDSGFYLCAWSDRVRGNQPQHFGDGTRLSIL.

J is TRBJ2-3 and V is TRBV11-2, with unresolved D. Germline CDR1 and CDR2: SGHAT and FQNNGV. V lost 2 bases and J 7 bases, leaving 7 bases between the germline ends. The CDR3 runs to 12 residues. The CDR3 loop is CASSLLGNTQYF. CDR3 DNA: TGTGCCAGCAGCTTACTAGGGAATACGCAGTATTTT. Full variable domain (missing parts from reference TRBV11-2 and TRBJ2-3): EAGVAQSPRYKIIEKRQSVAFWCNPISGHATLYWYQQILGQGPKLLIQFQNNGVVDDSQLPKDRFSAERLKGVDSTLKIQPAKLEDSAVYLCASSLLGNTQYFGPGTRLTVL.

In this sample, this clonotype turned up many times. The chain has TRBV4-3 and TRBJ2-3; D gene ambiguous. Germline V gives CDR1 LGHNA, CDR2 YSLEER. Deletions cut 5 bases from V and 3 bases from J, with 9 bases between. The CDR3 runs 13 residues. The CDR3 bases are TGCGCCAGCAGCTCCGGGCGTACAGATACGCAGTATTTT. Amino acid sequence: CASSSGRTDTQYF.

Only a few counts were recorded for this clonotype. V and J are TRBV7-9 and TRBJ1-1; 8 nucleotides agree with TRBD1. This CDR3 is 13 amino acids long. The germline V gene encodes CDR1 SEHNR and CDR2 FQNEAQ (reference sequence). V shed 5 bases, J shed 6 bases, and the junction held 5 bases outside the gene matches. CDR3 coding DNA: TGTGCCAGCAGCAGGGGGACAGGCCCTGAAGCTTTCTTT. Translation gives CASSRGTGPEAFF.

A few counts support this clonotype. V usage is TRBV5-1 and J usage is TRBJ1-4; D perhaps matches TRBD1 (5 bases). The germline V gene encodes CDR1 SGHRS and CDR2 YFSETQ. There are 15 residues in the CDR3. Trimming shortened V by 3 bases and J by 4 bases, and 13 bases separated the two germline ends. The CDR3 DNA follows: TGCGCCAGCAGCTGGATCACCGGGGGTAATGAAAAACTGTTTTTT. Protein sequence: CASSWITGGNEKLFF.

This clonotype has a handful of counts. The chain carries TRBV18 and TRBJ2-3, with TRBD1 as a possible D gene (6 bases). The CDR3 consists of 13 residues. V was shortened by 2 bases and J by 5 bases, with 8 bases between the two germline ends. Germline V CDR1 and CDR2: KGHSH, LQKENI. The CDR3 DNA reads TGTGCCAGCTCACCATACAGGGAAGATACGCAGTATTTT. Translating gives CASSPYREDTQYF.

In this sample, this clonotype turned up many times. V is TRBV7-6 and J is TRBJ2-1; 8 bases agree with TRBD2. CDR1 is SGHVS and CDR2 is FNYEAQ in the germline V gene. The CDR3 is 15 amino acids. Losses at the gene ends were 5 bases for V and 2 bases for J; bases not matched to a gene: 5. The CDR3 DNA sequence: TGTGCCAGCAGCCCAAGCGGGAGTCCCTACAATGAGCAGTTCTTC. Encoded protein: CASSPSGSPYNEQFF.

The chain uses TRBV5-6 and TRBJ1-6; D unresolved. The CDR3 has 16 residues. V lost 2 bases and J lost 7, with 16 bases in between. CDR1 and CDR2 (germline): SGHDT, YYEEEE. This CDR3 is CASSFYQEARNSPLHF. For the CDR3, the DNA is TGTGCCAGCAGCTTCTATCAAGAGGCGCGGAATTCACCCCTCCACTTT.

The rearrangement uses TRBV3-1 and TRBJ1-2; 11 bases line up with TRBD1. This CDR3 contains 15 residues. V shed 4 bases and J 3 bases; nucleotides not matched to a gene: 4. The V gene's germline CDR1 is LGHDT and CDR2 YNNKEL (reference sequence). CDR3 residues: CASSRDRGSHYGYTF. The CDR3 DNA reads TGTGCCAGCAGCCGGGACAGGGGGTCACACTATGGCTACACCTTC. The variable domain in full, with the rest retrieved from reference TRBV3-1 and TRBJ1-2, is DTAVSQTPKYLVTQMGNDKSIKCEQNLGHDTMYWYKQDSKKFLKIMFSYNNKELIINETVPNRFSPKSPDKAHLNLHINSLELGDSAVYFCASSRDRGSHYGYTFGSGTRLTVV.

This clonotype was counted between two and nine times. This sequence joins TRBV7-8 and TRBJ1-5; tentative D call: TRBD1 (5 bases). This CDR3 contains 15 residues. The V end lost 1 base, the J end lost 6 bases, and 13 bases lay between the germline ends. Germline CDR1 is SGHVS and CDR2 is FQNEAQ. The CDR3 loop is CASSLVQGAGQPQHF. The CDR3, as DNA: TGTGCCAGCAGCTTAGTTCAGGGCGCGGGTCAGCCCCAGCATTTT. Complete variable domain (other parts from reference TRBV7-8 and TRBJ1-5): GAGVSQSPRYKVAKRGQDVALRCDPISGHVSLFWYQQALGQGPEFLTYFQNEAQLDKSGLPSDRFFAERPEGSVSTLKIQRTQQEDSAVYLCASSLVQGAGQPQHFGDGTRLSIL.

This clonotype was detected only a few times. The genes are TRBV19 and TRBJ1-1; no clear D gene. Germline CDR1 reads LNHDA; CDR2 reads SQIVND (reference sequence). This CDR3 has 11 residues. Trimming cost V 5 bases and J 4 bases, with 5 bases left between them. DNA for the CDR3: TGTGCCAGTAGTCGGGTCACTGAAGCTTTCTTT. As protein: CASSRVTEAFF.

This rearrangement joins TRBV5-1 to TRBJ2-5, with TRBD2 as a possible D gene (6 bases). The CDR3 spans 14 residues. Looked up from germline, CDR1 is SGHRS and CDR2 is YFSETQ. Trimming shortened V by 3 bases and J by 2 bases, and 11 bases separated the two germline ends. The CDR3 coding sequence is TGCGCCAGCAGCTGGGGGGACCAGCAAGAGACCCAGTACTTC. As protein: CASSWGDQQETQYF.

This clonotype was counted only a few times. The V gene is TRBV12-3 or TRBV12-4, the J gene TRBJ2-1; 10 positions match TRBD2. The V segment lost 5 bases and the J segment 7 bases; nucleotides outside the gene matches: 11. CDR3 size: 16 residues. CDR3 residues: CASSPPLAGVSNEQFF. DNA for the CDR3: TGTGCCAGCAGTCCGCCCCTAGCGGGGGTTTCGAATGAGCAGTTCTTC.

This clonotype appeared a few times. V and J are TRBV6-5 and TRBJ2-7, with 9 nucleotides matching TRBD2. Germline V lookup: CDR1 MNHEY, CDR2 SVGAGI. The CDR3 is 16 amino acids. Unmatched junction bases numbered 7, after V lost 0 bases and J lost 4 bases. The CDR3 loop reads CASSYSDLREGYEQYF. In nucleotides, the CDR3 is TGTGCCAGCAGTTACTCGGATCTGCGGGAGGGTTACGAGCAGTACTTC.

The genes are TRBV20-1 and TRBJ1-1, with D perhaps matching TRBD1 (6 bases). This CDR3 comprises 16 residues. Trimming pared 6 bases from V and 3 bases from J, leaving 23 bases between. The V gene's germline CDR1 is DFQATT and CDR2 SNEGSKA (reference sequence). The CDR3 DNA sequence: TGCAGTGCAATTAACAGGGACGCGGGCACCGACACTGAAGCTTTCTTT. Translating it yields CSAINRDAGTDTEAFF.

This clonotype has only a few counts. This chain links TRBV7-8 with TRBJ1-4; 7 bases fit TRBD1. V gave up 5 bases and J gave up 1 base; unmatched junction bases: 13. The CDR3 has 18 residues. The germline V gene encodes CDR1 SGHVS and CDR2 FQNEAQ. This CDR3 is CASSPHRIQGKTNEKLFF. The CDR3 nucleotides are TGTGCCAGCAGCCCCCATAGAATACAGGGGAAAACTAATGAAAAACTGTTTTTT.

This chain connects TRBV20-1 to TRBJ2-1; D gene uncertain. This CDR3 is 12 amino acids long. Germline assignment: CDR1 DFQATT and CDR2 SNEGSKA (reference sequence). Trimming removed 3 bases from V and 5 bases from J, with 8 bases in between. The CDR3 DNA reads TGCAGTGCTAGTGCCCGGGACAATGAGCAGTTCTTC. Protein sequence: CSASARDNEQFF.

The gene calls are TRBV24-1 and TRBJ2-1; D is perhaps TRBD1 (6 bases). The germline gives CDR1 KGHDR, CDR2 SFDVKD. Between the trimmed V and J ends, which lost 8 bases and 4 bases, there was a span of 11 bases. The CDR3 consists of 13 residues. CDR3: CATMGTNYNEQFF. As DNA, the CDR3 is TGTGCCACCATGGGGACAAATTACAATGAGCAGTTCTTC.

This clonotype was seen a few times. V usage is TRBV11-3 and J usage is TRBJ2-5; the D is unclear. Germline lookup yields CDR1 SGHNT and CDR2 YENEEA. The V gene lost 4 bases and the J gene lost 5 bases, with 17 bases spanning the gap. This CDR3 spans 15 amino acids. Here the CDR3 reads CASSSPGSRWETQYF. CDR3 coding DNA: TGTGCCAGCAGCTCCCCGGGCTCCCGGTGGGAGACCCAGTACTTC.

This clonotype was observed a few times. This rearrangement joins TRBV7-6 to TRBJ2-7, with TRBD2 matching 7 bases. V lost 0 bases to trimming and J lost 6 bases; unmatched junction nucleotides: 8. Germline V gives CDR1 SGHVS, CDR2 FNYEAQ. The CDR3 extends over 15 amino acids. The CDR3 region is CASSLAGPSGGEQYF. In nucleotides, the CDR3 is TGTGCCAGCAGCTTAGCGGGCCCCTCGGGAGGCGAGCAGTACTTC.

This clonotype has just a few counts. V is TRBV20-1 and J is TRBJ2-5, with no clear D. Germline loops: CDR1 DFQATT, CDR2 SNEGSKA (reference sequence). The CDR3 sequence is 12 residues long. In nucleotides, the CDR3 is TGCAGCACTATGTCGAGACAAGAGACCCAGTACTTC. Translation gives CSTMSRQETQYF.

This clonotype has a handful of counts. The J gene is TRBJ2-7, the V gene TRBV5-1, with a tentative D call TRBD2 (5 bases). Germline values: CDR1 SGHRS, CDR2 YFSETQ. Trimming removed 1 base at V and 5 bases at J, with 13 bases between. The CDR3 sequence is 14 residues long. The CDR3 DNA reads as TGCGCCAGCAGCTTGCGCGGACTCAGAGACGAGCAGTACTTC. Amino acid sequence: CASSLRGLRDEQYF.

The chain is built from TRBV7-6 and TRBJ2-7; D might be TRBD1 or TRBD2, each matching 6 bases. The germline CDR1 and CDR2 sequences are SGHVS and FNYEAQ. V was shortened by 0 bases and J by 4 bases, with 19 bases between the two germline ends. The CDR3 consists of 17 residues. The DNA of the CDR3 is TGTGCCAGCAGCTTAGCCTCAACGGGGGCGGGTTCGTACGAGCAGTACTTC. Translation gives CASSLASTGAGSYEQYF.